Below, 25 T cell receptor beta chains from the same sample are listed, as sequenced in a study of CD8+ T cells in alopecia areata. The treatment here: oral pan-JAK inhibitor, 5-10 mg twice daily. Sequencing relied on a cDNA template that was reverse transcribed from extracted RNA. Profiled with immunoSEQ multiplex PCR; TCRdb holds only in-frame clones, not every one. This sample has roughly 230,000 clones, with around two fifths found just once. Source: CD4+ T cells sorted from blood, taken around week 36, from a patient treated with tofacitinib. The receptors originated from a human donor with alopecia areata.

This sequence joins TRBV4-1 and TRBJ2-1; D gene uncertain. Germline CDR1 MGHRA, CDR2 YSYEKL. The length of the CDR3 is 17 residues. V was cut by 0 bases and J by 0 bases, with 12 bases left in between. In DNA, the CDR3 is TGCGCCAGCAGCCAAGAGAACAGACGATCCTCCTACAATGAGCAGTTCTTC. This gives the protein CASSQENRRSSYNEQFF.

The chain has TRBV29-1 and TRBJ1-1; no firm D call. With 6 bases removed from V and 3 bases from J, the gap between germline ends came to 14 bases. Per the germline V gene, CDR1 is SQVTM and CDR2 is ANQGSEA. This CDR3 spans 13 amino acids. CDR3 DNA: TGCAGCGTGAGGACGGGGTTGGACACTGAAGCTTTCTTT. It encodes CSVRTGLDTEAFF.

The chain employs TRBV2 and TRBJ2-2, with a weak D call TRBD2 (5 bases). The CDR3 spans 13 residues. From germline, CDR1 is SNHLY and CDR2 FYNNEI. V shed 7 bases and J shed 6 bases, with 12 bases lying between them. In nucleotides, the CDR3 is TGTGCCAGCACCGAAGGAGGCCCCGGGGAGCTGTTTTTT. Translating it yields CASTEGGPGELFF.

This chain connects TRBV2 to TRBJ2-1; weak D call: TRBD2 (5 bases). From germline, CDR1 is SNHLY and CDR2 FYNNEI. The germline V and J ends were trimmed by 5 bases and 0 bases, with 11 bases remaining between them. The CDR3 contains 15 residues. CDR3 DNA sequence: TGTGCCAGCAGTAAGGAGGCGGTCTCCTACAATGAGCAGTTCTTC. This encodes CASSKEAVSYNEQFF.

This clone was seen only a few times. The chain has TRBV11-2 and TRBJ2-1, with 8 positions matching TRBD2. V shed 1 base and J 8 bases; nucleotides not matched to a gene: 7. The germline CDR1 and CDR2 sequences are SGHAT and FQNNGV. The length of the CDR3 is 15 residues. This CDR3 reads CASSLASAGVYEQFF. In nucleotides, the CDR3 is TGTGCCAGCAGCTTAGCGTCAGCGGGAGTCTATGAGCAGTTCTTC. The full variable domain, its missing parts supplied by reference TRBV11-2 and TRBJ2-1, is EAGVAQSPRYKIIEKRQSVAFWCNPISGHATLYWYQQILGQGPKLLIQFQNNGVVDDSQLPKDRFSAERLKGVDSTLKIQPAKLEDSAVYLCASSLASAGVYEQFFGPGTRLTVL.

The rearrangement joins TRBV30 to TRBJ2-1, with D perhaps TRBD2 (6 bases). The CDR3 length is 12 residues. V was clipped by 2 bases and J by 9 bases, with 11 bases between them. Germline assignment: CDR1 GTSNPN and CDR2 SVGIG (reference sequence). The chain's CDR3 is CAWSKAGIEQFF. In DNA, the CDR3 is TGTGCCTGGAGTAAGGCGGGGATTGAGCAGTTCTTC.

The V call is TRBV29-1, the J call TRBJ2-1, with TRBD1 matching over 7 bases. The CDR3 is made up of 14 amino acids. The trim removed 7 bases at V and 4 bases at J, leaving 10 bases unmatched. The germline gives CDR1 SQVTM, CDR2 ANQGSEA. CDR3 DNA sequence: TGCAGCGCCGAGGACAGGAACTCATACAATGAGCAGTTCTTC. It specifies CSAEDRNSYNEQFF.

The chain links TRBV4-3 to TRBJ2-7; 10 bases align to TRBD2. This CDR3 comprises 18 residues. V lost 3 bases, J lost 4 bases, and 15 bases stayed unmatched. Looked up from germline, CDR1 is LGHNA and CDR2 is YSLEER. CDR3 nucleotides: TGCGCCAGCAGCCAGCATTACCTTATAGCGGGAGGAGATTACGAGCAGTACTTC. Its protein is CASSQHYLIAGGDYEQYF.

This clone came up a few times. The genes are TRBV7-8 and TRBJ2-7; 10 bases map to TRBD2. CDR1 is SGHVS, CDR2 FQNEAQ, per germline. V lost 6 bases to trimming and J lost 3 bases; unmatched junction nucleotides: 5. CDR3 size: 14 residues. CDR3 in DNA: TGTGCCAGCAGGAGACTAGCGGGTAACTACGAGCAGTACTTC. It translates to CASRRLAGNYEQYF.

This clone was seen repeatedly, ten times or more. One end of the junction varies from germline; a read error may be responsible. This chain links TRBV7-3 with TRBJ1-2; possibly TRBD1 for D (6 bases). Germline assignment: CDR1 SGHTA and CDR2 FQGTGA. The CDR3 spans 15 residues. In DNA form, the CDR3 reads TGTGCCAGCAGCCTAACACCGCAGGGGAACTATGGCTACACCTTC. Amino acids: CASSLTPQGNYGYTF.

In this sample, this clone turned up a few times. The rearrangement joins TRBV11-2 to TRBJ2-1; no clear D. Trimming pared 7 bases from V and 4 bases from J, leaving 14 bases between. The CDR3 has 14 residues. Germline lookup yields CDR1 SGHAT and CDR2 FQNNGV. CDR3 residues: CASNRGGNYNEQFF. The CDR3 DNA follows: TGTGCCAGCAACCGTGGCGGAAATTACAATGAGCAGTTCTTC. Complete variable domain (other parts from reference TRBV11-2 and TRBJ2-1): EAGVAQSPRYKIIEKRQSVAFWCNPISGHATLYWYQQILGQGPKLLIQFQNNGVVDDSQLPKDRFSAERLKGVDSTLKIQPAKLEDSAVYLCASNRGGNYNEQFFGPGTRLTVL.

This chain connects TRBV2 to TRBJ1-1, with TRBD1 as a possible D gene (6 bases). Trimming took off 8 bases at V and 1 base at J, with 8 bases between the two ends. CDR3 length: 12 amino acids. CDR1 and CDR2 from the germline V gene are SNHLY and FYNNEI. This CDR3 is CASSTGNTEAFF. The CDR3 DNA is TGTGCCAGCTCGACAGGGAACACTGAAGCTTTCTTT.

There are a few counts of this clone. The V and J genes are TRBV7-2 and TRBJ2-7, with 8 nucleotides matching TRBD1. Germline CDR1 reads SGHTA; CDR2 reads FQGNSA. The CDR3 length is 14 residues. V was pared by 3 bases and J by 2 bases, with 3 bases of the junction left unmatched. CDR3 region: CASSLTGVTYEQYF. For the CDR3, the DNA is TGTGCCAGCAGCTTGACAGGGGTTACCTACGAGCAGTACTTC.

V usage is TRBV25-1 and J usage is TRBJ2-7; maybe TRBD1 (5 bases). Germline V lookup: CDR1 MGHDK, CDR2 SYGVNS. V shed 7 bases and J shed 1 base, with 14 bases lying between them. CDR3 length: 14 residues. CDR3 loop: CASTRAGSSYEQYF. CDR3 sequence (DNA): TGTGCCAGCACCCGGGCAGGGTCTTCCTACGAGCAGTACTTC.

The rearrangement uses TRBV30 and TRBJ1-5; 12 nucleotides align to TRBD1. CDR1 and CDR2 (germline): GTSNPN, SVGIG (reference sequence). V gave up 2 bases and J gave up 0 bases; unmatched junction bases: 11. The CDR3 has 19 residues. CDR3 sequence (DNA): TGTGCCTGGAGTCGGTTAGGGACAGGGGGCGTCGATAGCAATCAGCCCCAGCATTTT. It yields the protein CAWSRLGTGGVDSNQPQHF.

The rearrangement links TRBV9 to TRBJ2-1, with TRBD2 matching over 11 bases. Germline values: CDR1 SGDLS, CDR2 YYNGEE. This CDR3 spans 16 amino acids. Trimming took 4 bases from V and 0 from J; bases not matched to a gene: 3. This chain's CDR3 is CASSSTSGSSYNEQFF. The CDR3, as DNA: TGTGCCAGCAGCTCAACTAGCGGGAGCTCCTACAATGAGCAGTTCTTC.

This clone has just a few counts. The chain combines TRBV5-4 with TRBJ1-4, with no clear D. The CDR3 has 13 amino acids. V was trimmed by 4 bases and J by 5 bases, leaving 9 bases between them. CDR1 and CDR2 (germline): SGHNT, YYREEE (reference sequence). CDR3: CASSKTENEKLFF. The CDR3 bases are TGTGCCAGCAGCAAGACTGAGAATGAAAAACTGTTTTTT.

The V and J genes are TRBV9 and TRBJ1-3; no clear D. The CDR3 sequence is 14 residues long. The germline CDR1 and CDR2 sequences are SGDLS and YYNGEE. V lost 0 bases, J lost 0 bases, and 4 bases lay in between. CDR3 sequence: CASSVDLSGNTIYF. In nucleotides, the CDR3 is TGTGCCAGCAGCGTAGACCTCTCTGGAAACACCATATATTTT.

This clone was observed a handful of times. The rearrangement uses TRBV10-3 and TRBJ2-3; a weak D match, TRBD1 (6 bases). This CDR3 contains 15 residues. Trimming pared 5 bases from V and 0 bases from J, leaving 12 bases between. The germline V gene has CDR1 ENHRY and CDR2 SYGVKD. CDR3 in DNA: TGTGCCATCAGTCGACAGGCAGCTAGCACAGATACGCAGTATTTT. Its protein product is CAISRQAASTDTQYF.

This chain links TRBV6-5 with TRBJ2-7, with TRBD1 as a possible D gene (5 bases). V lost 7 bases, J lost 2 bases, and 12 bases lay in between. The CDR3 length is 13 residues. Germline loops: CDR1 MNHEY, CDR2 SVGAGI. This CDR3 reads CASTSTDTYEQYF. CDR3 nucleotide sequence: TGTGCCAGCACCTCGACGGACACCTACGAGCAGTACTTC.

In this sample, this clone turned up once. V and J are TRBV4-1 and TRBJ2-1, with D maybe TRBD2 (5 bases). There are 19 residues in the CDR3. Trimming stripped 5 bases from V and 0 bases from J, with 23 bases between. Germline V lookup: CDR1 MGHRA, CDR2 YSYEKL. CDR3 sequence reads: CASSKHSSGMESSYNEQFF. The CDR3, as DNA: TGCGCCAGCAGCAAACATTCCAGCGGAATGGAGAGCTCCTACAATGAGCAGTTCTTC.

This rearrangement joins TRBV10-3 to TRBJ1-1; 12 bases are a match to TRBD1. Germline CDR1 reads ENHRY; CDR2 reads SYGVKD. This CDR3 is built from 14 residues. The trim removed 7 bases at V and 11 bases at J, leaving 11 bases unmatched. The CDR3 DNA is TGTGCCATCAACACGGGACAGGGGGCCCTCGCGGCTTTCTTT. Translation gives CAINTGQGALAAFF.

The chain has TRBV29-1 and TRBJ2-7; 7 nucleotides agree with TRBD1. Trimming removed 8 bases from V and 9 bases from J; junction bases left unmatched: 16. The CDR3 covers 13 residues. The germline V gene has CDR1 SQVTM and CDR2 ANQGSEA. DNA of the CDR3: TGCAGCATAACCGGGACAGACTCCTGGTCGCAGTACTTC. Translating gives CSITGTDSWSQYF.

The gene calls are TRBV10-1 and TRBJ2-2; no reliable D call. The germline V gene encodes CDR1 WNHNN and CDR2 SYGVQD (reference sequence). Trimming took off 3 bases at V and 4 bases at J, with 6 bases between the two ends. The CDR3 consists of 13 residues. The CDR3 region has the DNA TGCGCCAGCAGTGATAGAAGCACCGGGGAGCTGTTTTTT. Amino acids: CASSDRSTGELFF.

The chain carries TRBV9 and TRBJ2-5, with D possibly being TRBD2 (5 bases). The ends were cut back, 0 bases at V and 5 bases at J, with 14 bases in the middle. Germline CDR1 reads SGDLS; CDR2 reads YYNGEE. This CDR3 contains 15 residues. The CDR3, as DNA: TGTGCCAGCAGCGTAGCCCCCGCCAGGAGGGAGACCCAGTACTTC. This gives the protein CASSVAPARRETQYF.